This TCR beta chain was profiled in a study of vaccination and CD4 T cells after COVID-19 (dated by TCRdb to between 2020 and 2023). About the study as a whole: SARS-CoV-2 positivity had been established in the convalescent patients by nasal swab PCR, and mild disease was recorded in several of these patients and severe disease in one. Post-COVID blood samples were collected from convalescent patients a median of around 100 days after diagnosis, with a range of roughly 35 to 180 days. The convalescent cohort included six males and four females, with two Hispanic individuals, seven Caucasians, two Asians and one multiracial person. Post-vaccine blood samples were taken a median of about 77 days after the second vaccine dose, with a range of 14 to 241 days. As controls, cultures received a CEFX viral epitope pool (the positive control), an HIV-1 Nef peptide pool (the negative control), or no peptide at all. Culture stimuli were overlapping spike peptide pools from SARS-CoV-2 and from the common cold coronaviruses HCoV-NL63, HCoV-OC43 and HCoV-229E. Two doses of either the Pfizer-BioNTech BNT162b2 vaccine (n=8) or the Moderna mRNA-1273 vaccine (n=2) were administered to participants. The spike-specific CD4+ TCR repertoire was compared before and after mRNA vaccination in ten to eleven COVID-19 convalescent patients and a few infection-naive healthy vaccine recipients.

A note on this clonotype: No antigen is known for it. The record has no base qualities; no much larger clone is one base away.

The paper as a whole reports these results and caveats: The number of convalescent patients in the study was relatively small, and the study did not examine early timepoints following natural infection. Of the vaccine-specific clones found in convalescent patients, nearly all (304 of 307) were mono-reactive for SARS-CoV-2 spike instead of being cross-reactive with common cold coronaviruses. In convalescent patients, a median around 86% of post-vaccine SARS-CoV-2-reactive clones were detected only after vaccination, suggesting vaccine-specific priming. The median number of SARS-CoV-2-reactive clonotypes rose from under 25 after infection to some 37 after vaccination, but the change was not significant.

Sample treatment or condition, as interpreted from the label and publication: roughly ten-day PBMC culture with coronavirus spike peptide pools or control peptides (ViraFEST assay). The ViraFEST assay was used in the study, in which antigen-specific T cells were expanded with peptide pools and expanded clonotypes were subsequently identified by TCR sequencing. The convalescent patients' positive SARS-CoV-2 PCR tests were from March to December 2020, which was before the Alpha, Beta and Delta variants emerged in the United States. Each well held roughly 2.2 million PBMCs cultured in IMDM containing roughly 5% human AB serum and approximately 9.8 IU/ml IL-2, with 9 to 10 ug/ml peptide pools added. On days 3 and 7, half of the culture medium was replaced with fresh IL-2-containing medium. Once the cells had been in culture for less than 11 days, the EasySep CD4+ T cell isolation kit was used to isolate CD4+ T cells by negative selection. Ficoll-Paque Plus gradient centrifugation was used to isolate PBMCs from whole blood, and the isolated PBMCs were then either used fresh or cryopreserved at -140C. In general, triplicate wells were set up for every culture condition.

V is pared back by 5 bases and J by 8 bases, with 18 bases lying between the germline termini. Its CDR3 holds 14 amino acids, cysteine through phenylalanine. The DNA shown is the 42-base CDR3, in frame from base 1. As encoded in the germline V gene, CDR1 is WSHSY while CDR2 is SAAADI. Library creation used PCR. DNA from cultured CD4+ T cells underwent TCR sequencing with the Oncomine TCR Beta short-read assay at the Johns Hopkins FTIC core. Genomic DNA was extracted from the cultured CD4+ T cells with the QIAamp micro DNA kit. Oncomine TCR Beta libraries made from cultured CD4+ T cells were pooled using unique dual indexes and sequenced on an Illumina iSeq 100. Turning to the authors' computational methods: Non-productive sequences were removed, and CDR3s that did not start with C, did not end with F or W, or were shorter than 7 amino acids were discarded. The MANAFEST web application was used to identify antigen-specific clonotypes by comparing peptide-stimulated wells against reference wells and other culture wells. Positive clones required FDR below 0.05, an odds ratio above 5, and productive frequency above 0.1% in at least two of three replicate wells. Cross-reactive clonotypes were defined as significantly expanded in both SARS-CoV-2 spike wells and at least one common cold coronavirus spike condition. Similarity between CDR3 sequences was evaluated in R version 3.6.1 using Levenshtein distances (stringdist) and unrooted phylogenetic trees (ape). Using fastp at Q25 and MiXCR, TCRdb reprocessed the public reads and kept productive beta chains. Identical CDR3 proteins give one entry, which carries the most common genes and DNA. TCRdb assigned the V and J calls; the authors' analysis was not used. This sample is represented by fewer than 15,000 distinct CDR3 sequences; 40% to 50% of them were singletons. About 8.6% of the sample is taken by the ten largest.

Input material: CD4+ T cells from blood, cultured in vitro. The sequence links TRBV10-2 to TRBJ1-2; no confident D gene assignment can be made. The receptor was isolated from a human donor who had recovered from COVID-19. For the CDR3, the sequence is CASSNRRADNGYTF. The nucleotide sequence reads TGCGCCAGCAGTAATAGACGGGCCGACAACGGCTACACCTTC.